This T cell receptor (beta chain) was captured by sequencing in a study of PD-L1 blockade in urothelial cancer. In the study overall: Between 0 and 3 prior chemotherapy regimens had been given to patients.

Noted time point: peripheral blood 6 weeks after treatment start. Germline V gene data show CDR1 as MDHEN and CDR2 as SYDVKM. The CDR3 sequence is 18 residues long. With 5 bases removed from V and 4 bases from J, the gap between germline ends came to 26 bases. Sequencing used immunoSEQ multiplex PCR; TCRdb keeps in-frame clones, though not all of them. The sample consists of approximately 18,000 clones, under 85% of them appearing once. This TCR was sampled from a man between 45 and 60 years old with urothelial cancer. V gene TRBV28 combines with J gene TRBJ1-2; D may be TRBD1 (6 bases). The sample in question was PBMCs, obtained around atezolizumab (anti-PD-L1) treatment. CDR3 nucleotide sequence: TGTGCCAGCAGTCCCCCCATCCTCTGGACAGCGCAGGGCTATGGCTACACCTTC. Its protein product is CASSPPILWTAQGYGYTF.